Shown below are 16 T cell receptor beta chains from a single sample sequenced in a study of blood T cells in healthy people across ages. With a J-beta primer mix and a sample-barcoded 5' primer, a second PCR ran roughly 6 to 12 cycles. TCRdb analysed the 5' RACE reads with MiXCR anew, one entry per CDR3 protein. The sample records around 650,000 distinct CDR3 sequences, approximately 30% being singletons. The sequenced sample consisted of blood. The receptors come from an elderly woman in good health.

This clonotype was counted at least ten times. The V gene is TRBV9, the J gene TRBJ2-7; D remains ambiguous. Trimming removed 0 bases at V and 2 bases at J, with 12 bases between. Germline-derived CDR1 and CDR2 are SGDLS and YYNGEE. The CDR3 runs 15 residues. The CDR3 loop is CASSVGRSIAYEQYF. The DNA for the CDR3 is TGTGCCAGCAGCGTAGGCAGGTCGATCGCCTACGAGCAGTACTTC.

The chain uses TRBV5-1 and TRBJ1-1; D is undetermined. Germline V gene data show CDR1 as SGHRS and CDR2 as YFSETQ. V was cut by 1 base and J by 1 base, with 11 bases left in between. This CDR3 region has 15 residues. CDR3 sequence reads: CASSLMGSGNTEAFF. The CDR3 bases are TGCGCCAGCAGCTTGATGGGGAGCGGGAACACTGAAGCTTTCTTT.

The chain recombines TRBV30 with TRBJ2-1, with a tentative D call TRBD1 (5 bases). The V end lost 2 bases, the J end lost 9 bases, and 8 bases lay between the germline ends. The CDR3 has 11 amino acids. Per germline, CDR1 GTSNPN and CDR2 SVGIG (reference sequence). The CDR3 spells CAWSTGAEQFF. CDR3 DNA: TGTGCCTGGAGTACAGGCGCTGAGCAGTTCTTC.

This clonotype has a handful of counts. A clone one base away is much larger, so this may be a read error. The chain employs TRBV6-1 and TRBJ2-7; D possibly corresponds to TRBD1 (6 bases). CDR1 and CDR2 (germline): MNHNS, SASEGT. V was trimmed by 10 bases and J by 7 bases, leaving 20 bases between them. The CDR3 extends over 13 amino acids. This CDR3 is CATVLRGGHEQYF. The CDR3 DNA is TGTGCCACCGTACTCAGGGGTGGGCATGAGCAGTACTTC.

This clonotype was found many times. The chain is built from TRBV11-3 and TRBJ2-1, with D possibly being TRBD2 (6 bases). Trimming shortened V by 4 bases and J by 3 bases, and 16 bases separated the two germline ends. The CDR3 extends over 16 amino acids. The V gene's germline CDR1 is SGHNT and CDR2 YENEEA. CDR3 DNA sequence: TGTGCCAGCAGCTCCAATGTCGGCGGGGTCTACAATGAGCAGTTCTTC. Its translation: CASSSNVGGVYNEQFF.

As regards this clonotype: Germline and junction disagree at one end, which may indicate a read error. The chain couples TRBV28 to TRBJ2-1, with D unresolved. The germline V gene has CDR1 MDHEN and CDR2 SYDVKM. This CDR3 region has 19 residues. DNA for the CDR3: TGTGCCAGCAGCCCCCCGACCGGTCATAAAATTGGATCCTACAATGAGCAGGTCTTC. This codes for CASSPPTGHKIGSYNEQVF.

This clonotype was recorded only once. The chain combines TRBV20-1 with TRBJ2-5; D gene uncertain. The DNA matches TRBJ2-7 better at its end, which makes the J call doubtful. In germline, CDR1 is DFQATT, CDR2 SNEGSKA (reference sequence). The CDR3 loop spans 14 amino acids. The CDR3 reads CSARDSSQVYEQYF. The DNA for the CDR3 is TGCAGTGCTAGAGATAGTTCGCAGGTATACGAGCAGTACTTC.

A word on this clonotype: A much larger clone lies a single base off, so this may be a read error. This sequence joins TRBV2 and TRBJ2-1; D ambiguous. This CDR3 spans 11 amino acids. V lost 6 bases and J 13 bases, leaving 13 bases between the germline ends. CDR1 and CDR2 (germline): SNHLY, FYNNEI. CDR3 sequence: CASRAEETQFF. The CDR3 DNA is TGTGCCAGCAGGGCAGAAGAGACCCAGTTCTTC. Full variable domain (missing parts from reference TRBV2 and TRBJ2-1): EPEVTQTPSHQVTQMGQEVILRCVPISNHLYFYWYRQILGQKVEFLVSFYNNEISEKSEIFDDQFSVERPDGSNFTLKIRSTKLEDSAMYFCASRAEETQFFGPGTRLTVL.

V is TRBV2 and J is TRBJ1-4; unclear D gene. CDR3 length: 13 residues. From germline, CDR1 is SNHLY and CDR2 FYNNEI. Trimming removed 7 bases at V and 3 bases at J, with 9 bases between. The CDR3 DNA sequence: TGTGCCAGCAAGGACGGTCCTAATGAAAAACTGTTTTTT. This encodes CASKDGPNEKLFF.

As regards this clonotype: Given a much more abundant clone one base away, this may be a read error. In nucleotides, the CDR3 is TGTGCCAGCTGCGCAGGGCGGGGAGCTGGGGCCAACGTCCTGACTTTC. Translated: CASCAGRGAGANVLTF. J is TRBJ2-6 and V is TRBV4-2; possible D gene TRBD2, 6 bases. CDR1 and CDR2 (germline): LGHNA, YNFKEQ. Trimming cost V 8 bases and J 2 bases, with 16 bases left between them. This CDR3 spans 16 amino acids.

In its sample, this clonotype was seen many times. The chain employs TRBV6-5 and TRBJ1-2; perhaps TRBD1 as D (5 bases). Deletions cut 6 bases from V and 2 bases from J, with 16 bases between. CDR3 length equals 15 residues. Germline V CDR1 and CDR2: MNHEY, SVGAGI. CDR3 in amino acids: CASSPRQLLNYGYTF. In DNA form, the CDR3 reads TGTGCCAGCAGCCCCCGACAGCTATTAAACTATGGCTACACCTTC.

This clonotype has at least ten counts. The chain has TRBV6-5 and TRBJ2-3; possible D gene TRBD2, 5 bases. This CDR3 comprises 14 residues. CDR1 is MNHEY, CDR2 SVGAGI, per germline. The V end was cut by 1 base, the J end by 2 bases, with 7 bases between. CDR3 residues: CASSYFGNTDTQYF. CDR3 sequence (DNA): TGTGCCAGCAGTTACTTCGGGAACACAGATACGCAGTATTTT.

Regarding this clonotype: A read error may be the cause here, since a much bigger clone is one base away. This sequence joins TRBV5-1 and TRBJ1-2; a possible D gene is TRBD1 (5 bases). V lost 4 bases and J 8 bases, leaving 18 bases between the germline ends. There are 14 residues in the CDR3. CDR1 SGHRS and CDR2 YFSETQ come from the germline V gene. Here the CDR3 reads CASSHGTNPPGYTF. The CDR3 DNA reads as TGCGCCAGCAGCCATGGGACCAACCCTCCCGGCTACACCTTC.

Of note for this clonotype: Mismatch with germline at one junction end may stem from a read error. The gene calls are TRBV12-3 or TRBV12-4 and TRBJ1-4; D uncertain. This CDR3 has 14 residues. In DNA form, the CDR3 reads TGTGCCAGCAGTCCTAGGGTTACTAATGAAAGACTGTTTTTT. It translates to CASSPRVTNERLFF.

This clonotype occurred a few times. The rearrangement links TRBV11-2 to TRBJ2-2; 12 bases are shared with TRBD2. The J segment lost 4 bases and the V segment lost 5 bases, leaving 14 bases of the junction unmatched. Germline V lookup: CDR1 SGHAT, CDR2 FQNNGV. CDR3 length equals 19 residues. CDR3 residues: CASSALGLAGGPSTGELFF. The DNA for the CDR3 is TGTGCCAGCAGCGCCCTCGGGCTAGCGGGGGGGCCGAGCACCGGGGAGCTGTTTTTT.

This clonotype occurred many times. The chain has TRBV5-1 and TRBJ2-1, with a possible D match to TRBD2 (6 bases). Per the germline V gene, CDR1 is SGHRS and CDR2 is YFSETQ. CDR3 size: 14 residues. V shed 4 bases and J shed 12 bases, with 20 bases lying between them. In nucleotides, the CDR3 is TGCGCCAGCAGCACCCCGACCCGGGGGATAATGCAGTTCTTC. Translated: CASSTPTRGIMQFF.